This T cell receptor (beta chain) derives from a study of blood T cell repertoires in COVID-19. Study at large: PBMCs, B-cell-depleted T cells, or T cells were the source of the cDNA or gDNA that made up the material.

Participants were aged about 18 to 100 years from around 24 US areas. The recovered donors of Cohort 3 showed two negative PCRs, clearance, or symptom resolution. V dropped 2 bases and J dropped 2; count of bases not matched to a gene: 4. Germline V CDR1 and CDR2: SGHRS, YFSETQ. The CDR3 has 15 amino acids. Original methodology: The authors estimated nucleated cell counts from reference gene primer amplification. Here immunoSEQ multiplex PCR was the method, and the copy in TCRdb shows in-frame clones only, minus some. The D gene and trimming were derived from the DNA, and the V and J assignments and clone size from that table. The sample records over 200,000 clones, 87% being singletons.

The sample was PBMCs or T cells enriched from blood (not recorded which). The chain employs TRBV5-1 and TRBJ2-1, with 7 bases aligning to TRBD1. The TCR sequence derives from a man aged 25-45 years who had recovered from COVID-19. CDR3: CASSFQGEAYNEQFF. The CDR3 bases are TGCGCCAGCAGCTTCCAGGGGGAAGCCTACAATGAGCAGTTCTTC.